This T cell receptor (beta chain) was retrieved from a study of blood T cell repertoires in COVID-19. Repertoires were generated with immunoSEQ multiplex PCR, while TCRdb's copy carries only in-frame clones and drops some. The data hold some 250,000 clones, with around three quarters observed a single time. Germline CDR1 reads SGHTA; CDR2 reads FQGTGA. V shed 5 bases and J 7 bases; nucleotides not matched to a gene: 15. CDR3 length: 17 residues. This chain links TRBV7-3 with TRBJ1-4; 8 positions match TRBD1. The sample consisted of peripheral blood. The TCR originated in a woman of 80 years or more with acute or convalescent COVID-19. CDR3 nucleotide sequence: TGTGCCAGCAGCAAGAGGACAGGGTTAGGTTTAGGTGAAAAACTGTTTTTT. Its translation is CASSKRTGLGLGEKLFF.